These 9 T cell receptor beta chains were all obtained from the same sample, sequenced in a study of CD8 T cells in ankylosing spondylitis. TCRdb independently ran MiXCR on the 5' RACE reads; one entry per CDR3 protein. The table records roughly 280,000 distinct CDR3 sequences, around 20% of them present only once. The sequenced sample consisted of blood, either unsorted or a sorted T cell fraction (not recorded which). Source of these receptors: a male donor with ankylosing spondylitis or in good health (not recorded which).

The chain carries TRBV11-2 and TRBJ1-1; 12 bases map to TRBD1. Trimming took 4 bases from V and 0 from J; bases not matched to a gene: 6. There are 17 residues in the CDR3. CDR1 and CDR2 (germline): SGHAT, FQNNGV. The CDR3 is CASSSGTGGPLNTEAFF. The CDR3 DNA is TGTGCCAGCAGCTCCGGGACAGGGGGCCCTTTGAACACTGAAGCTTTCTTT.

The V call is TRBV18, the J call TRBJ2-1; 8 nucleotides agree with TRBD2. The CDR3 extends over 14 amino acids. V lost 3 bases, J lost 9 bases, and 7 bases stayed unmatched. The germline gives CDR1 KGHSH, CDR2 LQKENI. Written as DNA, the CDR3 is TGTGCCAGCTCACCGCCGGGACTAGGAGTTGAGCAGTTCTTC. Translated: CASSPPGLGVEQFF.

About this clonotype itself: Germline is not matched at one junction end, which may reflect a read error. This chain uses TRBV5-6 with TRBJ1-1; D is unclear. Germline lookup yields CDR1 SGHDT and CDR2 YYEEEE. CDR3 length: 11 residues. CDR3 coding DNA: TGTGCCAGCAGCTTGGGCTCGGGAACATCCTTT. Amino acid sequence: CASSLGSGTSF.

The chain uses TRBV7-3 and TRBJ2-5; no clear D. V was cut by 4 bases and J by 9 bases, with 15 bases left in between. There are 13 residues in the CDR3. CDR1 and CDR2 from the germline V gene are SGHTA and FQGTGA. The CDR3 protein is CASSSLTGSAQYF. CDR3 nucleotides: TGTGCCAGCAGCTCCTTGACTGGGTCGGCCCAGTACTTC.

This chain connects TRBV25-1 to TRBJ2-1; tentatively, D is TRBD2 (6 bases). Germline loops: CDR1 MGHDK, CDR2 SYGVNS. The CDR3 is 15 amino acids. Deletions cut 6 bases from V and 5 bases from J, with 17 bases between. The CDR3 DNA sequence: TGTGCCAGCAGCGATACTAGCTGGGTTGACAATGAGCAGTTCTTC. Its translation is CASSDTSWVDNEQFF.

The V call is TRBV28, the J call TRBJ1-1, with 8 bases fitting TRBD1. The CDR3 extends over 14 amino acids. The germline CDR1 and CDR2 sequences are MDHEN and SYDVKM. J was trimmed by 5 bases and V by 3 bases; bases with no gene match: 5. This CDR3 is CASSLTGAGTEAFF. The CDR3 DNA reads TGTGCCAGCAGTTTGACAGGGGCGGGGACTGAAGCTTTCTTT.

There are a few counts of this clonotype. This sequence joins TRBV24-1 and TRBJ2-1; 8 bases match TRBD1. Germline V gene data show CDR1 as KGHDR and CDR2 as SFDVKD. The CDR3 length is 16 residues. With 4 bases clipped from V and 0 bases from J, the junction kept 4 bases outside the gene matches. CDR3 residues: CATSDTGGSSYNEQFF. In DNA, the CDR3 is TGTGCCACCAGTGACACAGGGGGGAGCTCCTACAATGAGCAGTTCTTC.

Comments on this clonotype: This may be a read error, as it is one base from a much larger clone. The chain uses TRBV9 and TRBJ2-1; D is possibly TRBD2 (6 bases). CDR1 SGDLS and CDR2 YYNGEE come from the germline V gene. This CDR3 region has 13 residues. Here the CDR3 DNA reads TGTGCCAGCAGCGTTTCTGCGGGGAATGGGCAGTTCTTC. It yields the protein CASSVSAGNGQFF.

The CDR3 is CASKGGNEQYV. Here the CDR3 DNA reads TGTGCCAGCAAGGGGGGGAACGAGCAGTACGTC. The V call is TRBV28, the J call TRBJ2-7; possibly TRBD2 for D (7 bases). CDR3 length: 11 residues. Deletions cut 7 bases from V and 5 bases from J, with 9 bases between. Germline lookup yields CDR1 MDHEN and CDR2 SYDVKM.